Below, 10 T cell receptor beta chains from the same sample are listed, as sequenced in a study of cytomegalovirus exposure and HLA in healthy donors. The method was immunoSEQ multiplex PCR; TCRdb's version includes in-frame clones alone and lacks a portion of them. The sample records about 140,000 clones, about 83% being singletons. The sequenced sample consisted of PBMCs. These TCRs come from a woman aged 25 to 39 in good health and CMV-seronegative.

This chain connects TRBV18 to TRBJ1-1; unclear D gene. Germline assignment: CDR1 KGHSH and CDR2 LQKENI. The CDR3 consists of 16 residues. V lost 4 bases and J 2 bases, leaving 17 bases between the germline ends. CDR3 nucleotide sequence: TGTGCCAGCTCACAAACGCCGATGACGACAAACACTGAAGCTTTCTTT. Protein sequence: CASSQTPMTTNTEAFF.

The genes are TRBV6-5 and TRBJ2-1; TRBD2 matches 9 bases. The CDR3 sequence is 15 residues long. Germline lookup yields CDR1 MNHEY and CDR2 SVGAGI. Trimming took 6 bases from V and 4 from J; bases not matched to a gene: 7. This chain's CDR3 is CASRSSGGAYNEQFF. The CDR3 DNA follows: TGTGCCAGCAGGAGTAGCGGGGGAGCTTACAATGAGCAGTTCTTC.

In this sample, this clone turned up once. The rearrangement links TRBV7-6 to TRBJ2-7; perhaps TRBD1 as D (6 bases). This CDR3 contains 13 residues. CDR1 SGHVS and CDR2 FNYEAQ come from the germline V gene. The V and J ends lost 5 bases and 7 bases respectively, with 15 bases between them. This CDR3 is CASSPTGWGEQYF. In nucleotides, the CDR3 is TGTGCCAGCAGCCCAACAGGGTGGGGGGAGCAGTACTTC.

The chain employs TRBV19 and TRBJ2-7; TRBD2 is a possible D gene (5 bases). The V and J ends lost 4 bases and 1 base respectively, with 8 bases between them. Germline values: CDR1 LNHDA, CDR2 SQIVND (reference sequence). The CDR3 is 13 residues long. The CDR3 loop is CASSRERSYEQYF. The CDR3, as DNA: TGTGCCAGTAGTAGGGAGAGGTCCTACGAGCAGTACTTC.

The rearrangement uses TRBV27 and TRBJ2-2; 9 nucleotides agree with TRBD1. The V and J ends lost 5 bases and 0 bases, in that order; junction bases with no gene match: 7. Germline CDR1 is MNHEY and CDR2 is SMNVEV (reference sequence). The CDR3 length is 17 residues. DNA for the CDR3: TGTGCCAGCAGTCCAGATTACAGGGGGCCGAACACCGGGGAGCTGTTTTTT. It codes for CASSPDYRGPNTGELFF.

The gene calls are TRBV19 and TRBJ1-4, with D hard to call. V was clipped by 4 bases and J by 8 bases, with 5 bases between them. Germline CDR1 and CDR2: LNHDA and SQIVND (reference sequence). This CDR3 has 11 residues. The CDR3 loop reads CASSKQEKLFF. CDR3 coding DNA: TGTGCCAGTAGTAAACAAGAAAAACTGTTTTTT.

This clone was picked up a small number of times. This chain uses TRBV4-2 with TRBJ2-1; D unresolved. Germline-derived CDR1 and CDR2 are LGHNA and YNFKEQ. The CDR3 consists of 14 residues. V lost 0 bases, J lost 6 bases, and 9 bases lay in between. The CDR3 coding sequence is TGTGCCAGCAGCCAAGATCTAGAGCGCAATGAGCAGTTCTTC. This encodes CASSQDLERNEQFF.

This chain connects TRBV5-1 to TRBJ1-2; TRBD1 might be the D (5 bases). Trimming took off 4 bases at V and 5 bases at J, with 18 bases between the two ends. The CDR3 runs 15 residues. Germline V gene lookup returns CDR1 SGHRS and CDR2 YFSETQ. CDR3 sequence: CASSRGDLGPYGYTF. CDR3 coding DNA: TGCGCCAGCAGCCGGGGGGATTTAGGGCCTTATGGCTACACCTTC.

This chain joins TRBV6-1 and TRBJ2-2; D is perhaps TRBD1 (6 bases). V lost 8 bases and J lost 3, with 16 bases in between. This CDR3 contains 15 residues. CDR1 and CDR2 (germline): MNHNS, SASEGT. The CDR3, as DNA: TGTGCCAGCTCCCCCCCCAGGGGCGACACCGGGGAGCTGTTTTTT. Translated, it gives CASSPPRGDTGELFF.

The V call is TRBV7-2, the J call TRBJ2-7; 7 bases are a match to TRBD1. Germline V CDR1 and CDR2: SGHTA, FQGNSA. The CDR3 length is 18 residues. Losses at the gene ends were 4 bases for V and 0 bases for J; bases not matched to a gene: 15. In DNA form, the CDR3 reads TGTGCCAGCAGCTGGAAAAGTACGGGACAGATGAGCTCCTACGAGCAGTACTTC. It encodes CASSWKSTGQMSSYEQYF. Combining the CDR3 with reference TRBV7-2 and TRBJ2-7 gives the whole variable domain GAGVSQSPSNKVTEKGKDVELRCDPISGHTALYWYRQSLGQGLEFLIYFQGNSAPDKSGLPSDRFSAERTGGSVSTLTIQRTQQEDSAVYLCASSWKSTGQMSSYEQYFGPGTRLTVT.